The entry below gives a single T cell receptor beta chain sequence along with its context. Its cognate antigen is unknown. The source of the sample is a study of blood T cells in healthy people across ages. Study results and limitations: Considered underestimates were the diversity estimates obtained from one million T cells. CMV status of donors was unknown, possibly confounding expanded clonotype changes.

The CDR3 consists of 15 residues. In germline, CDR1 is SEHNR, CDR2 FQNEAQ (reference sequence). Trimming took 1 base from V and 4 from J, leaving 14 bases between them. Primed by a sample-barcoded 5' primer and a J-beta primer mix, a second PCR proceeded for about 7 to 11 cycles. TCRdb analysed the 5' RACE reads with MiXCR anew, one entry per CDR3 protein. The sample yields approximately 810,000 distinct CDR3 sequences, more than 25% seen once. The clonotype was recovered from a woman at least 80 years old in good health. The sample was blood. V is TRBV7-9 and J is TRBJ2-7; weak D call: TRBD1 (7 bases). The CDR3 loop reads CASSLGQGGLYEQYF. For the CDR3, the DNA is TGTGCCAGCAGCTTAGGGCAGGGGGGATTATACGAGCAGTACTTC.